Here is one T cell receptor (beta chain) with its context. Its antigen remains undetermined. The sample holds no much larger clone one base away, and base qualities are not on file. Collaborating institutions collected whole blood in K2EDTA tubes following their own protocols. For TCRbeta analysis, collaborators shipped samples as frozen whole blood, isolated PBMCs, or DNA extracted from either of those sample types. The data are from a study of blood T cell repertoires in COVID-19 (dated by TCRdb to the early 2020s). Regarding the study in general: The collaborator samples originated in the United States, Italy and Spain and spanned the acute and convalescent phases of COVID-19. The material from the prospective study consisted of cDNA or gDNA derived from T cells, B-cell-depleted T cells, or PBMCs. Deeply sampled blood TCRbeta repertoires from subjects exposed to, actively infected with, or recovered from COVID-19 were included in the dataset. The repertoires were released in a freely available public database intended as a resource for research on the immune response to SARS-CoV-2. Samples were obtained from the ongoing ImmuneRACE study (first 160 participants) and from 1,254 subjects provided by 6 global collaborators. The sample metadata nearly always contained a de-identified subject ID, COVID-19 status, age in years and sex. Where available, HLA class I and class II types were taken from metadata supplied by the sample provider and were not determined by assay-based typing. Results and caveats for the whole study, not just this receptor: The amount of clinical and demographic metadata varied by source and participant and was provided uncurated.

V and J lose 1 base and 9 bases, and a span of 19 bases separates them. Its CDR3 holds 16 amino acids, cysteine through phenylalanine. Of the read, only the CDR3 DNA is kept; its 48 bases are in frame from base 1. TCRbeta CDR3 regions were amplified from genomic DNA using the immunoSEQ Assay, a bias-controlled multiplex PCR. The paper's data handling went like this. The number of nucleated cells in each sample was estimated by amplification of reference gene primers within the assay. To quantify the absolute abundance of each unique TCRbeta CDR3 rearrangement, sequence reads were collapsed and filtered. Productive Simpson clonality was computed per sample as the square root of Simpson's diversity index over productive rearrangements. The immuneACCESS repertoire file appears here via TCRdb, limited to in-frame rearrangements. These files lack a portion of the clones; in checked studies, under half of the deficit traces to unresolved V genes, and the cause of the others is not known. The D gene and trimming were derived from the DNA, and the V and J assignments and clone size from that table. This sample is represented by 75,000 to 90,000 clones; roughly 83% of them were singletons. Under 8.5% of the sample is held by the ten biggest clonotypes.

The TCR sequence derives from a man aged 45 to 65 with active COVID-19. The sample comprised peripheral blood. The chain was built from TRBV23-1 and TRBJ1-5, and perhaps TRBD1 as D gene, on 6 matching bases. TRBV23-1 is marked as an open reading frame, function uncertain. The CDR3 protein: CASSQFPTGRRRPQHF. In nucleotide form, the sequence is TGCGCCAGCAGTCAATTCCCGACAGGCCGGAGGAGGCCCCAGCATTTT.